The clone carrying this T cell receptor beta chain was seen more than once but under ten times. Its target is unknown. The CDR3 has 16 residues. Germline loops: CDR1 SGHTA, CDR2 FQGNSA. The V gene end was trimmed by 2 bases and the J gene end by 0 bases; junction bases not matched to a gene: 3. Sorted T cells were CFSE-labeled and cultured 5 days with allogeneic regulatory or mature dendritic cells at 1:10. FACS sorted CD4+ or CD8+ T cells into CD45RA+ naive and CD45RO+ memory. Only in-frame clones appear in the TCRdb table, and some are missing; sequencing was by immunoSEQ multiplex PCR. Of some 12,000 clones in the sample, about 70% were seen once. The data are from a study of regulatory dendritic cells for organ transplantation. Background on the study: Regulatory dendritic cells were monocyte-derived, receiving vitamin D3 on days 0 and 4 and IL-10 on day 4. Overall study results and limits: Regulatory dendritic cells appeared to expand memory CD8+ clones less than mature ones.

Sequencing was carried out using naive CD4+ T cells from blood cultured with regulatory dendritic cells. Subset given: CD45RA+ naive T cells. The TCR comes from a human donor in good health. The V gene is TRBV7-2, the J gene TRBJ2-2; the match to TRBD1 covers 7 bases. The CDR3 loop is CASSLTGDPNTGELFF. CDR3 coding DNA: TGTGCCAGCAGCTTAACAGGGGACCCGAACACCGGGGAGCTGTTTTTT. The variable domain in full, with the rest retrieved from reference TRBV7-2 and TRBJ2-2, is GAGVSQSPSNKVTEKGKDVELRCDPISGHTALYWYRQSLGQGLEFLIYFQGNSAPDKSGLPSDRFSAERTGGSVSTLTIQRTQQEDSAVYLCASSLTGDPNTGELFFGEGSRLTVL.